This T cell receptor (beta chain) was recorded in a study of blood T cell repertoires in COVID-19. Study summary: From T cells, B-cell-depleted T cells, or PBMCs came the material, which was cDNA or gDNA.

CDR1 is SGDLS, CDR2 YYNGEE, per germline. The V segment lost 4 bases and the J segment 5 bases; nucleotides outside the gene matches: 12. This CDR3 contains 16 residues. Original analysis: By means of reference gene primer amplification, nucleated cell counts were estimated. Profiling relied on immunoSEQ multiplex PCR, and the TCRdb table lists in-frame clones only, not all of them. V and J calls and clone size are given by that table; D and trimming were obtained from the DNA. The table records roughly 140,000 clones, more than 65% of them present only once. Sequencing was done on a sample of peripheral blood. V is TRBV9 and J is TRBJ2-5; 9 bases line up with TRBD1. The receptor was derived from a man aged 60 to 75 with acute or convalescent COVID-19. In nucleotides, the CDR3 is TGTGCCAGCAGCCTCCTCCCCGACAGGGGGAGGGAGACCCAGTACTTC. This codes for CASSLLPDRGRETQYF.